These 3 T cell receptor beta chains were all obtained from the same sample, sequenced in a study of T cell responses to AZD1222 COVID-19 vaccine. TCRdb's table, derived via immunoSEQ multiplex PCR, lists solely in-frame clones and lacks some. The sample carries over 150,000 clones, 88% recorded once. This specimen was peripheral blood, taken 28 days after the second AZD1222 dose. The receptors come from an adult who received the AZD1222 COVID-19 vaccine.

The V and J genes are TRBV30 and TRBJ1-2; TRBD1 is a possible D gene (5 bases). V lost 2 bases, J lost 4 bases, and 14 bases lay in between. This CDR3 has 14 amino acids. Germline V gives CDR1 GTSNPN, CDR2 SVGIG (reference sequence). The CDR3 sequence is CAWSSLGRGYGYTF. The CDR3 nucleotides read TGTGCCTGGAGTTCCCTTGGGAGGGGCTATGGCTACACCTTC.

The rearrangement links TRBV5-4 to TRBJ2-5; D is undetermined. V was clipped by 0 bases and J by 4 bases, with 7 bases between them. CDR1 is SGHNT, CDR2 YYREEE, per germline (reference sequence). The CDR3 has 13 amino acids. Here the CDR3 DNA reads TGTGCCAGCAGCTTGGGGGCCCTAGAGACCCAGTACTTC. As protein: CASSLGALETQYF.

The chain links TRBV30 to TRBJ1-1; possibly TRBD1 for D (5 bases). V was clipped by 1 base and J by 2 bases, with 11 bases between them. CDR3 length equals 14 residues. CDR1 GTSNPN and CDR2 SVGIG come from the germline V gene (reference sequence). CDR3 in DNA: TGTGCCTGGAGTGCCCCTGGGGGTAACACTGAAGCTTTCTTT. Residues: CAWSAPGGNTEAFF.